This record covers a single T cell receptor beta chain. This specimen belongs to a study of T cell responses to AZD1222 COVID-19 vaccine. From germline, CDR1 is MDHEN and CDR2 SYDVKM. Deletions cut 7 bases from V and 2 bases from J, with 11 bases between. There are 13 residues in the CDR3. Some clones are missing from TCRdb's copy, which holds only in-frame ones; the method was immunoSEQ multiplex PCR. This table has about 55,000 clones, roughly 85% appearing once. The V and J genes are TRBV28 and TRBJ1-2, with D uncertain. This sample comprised peripheral blood, obtained on day 0 of AZD1222 vaccination. The clonotype originates from an adult in good health. The DNA of the CDR3 is TGTGCCAGCATATCAGGATCCAACTATGGCTACACCTTC. Amino acid sequence: CASISGSNYGYTF.